Reported below is one T cell receptor (beta chain). Other DNA sequences from this sample encode an identical CDR3 as well. This sample stems from a study of cytomegalovirus exposure and HLA in healthy donors. Trimming removed 6 bases from V and 3 bases from J, with 12 bases in between. CDR1 and CDR2 (germline): KGHSH, LQKENI. The CDR3 is 13 amino acids. The data were produced by immunoSEQ multiplex PCR, yet TCRdb's version contains in-frame clones alone and is incomplete. The table records approximately 54,000 clones, roughly 87% of them present only once. The sequenced material came from PBMCs. The TCR sequence derives from a woman aged 18-29 years in good health and CMV-seropositive. This sequence joins TRBV18 and TRBJ2-7; D gene ambiguous. CDR3 nucleotides: TGTGCCAGCTCCACCAACTCAATCTACGAGCAGTACTTC. Amino acid sequence: CASSTNSIYEQYF.